The clone carrying this T cell receptor (beta chain) appeared a few times. These data are taken from a study of blood T cells in healthy people across ages. In germline, CDR1 is SGHRS, CDR2 YFSETQ. Trimming removed 4 bases at V and 1 base at J, with 17 bases between. The CDR3 is 16 residues long. A second PCR of about 6 to 12 cycles used a sample-barcoded 5' primer and a J-beta primer mix. TCRdb re-called the 5' RACE reads with MiXCR, one entry per CDR3 protein. This table holds 750,000 to 950,000 distinct CDR3 sequences, approximately 32% found once. The total RNA that was extracted per sample amounted to at least 5.5 micrograms. These data also formed part of another study, on T cells of mothers and their children.

Sequencing input: blood. The sequence came from a woman aged 40 to 50 in good health. The chain employs TRBV5-1 and TRBJ1-2; TRBD1 might be the D (5 bases). The CDR3 reads CASSGGLDRRNYGYTF. The CDR3 DNA reads as TGCGCCAGCAGCGGGGGTCTGGACCGCCGTAACTATGGCTACACCTTC.